These 24 T cell receptor beta chains originate from one sample sequenced in a study of cytomegalovirus exposure and HLA in healthy donors. 13 Jbeta primers and 60 Vbeta primers were used for the PCR. Measured with immunoSEQ multiplex PCR; TCRdb has only the in-frame clones, and not every one. There are roughly 150,000 clones in the sample; almost 80% occur only once, and 1.3% lies in the top ten. Input material: PBMCs. The receptor set was obtained from a man aged 25 to 40 in good health and CMV-seronegative.

V gene TRBV6-5 combines with J gene TRBJ1-1; no clear D. Per germline, CDR1 MNHEY and CDR2 SVGAGI. V was trimmed by 6 bases and J by 1 base, leaving 6 bases between them. The CDR3 has 12 amino acids. This CDR3 is CASSRRNTEAFF. The CDR3 DNA is TGTGCCAGCAGCCGGAGGAACACTGAAGCTTTCTTT.

The chain carries TRBV15 and TRBJ2-7; tentatively, D is TRBD1 (7 bases). Trimming removed 3 bases at V and 2 bases at J, with 14 bases between. This CDR3 spans 15 amino acids. CDR1 is LNHNV and CDR2 is YYDKDF in the germline V gene (reference sequence). As DNA, the CDR3 is TGTGCCACCAGCAGTCAGGGCGGGACAGCCTACGAGCAGTACTTC. Translated, it gives CATSSQGGTAYEQYF.

This clone occurred once. The genes are TRBV18 and TRBJ1-5; TRBD1 matches 8 bases. CDR3 size: 16 residues. Per germline, CDR1 KGHSH and CDR2 LQKENI. V lost 3 bases, J lost 0 bases, and 4 bases stayed unmatched. The CDR3 DNA sequence: TGTGCCAGCTCACCGGACAGGGTGAATAGCAATCAGCCCCAGCATTTT. Translation: CASSPDRVNSNQPQHF.

J is TRBJ2-5 and V is TRBV4-3, with D perhaps matching TRBD1 (6 bases). The ends were cut back, 3 bases at V and 4 bases at J, with 15 bases in the middle. The CDR3 runs to 15 residues. Germline CDR1 reads LGHNA; CDR2 reads YSLEER. CDR3 coding DNA: TGCGCCAGCAGCCAGGAATCCCCGACAGGAGAGACCCAGTACTTC. This translates into CASSQESPTGETQYF.

CDR3 protein: CASSIGSPDLNTEAFF. In DNA form, the CDR3 reads TGTGCCAGTAGTATAGGTTCGCCCGACTTGAACACTGAAGCTTTCTTT. The J gene is TRBJ1-1, the V gene TRBV19; D unresolved. In germline, CDR1 is LNHDA, CDR2 SQIVND (reference sequence). V was pared by 1 base and J by 0 bases, with 12 bases between. The CDR3 runs to 16 residues.

The chain has TRBV7-8 and TRBJ1-2, with TRBD1 as a possible D gene (5 bases). The germline CDR1 and CDR2 sequences are SGHVS and FQNEAQ. This CDR3 is built from 14 residues. Trimming stripped 1 base from V and 5 bases from J, with 11 bases between. The CDR3 reads CASSLGTGGYGYTF. As DNA, the CDR3 is TGTGCCAGCAGCTTAGGGACGGGGGGATATGGCTACACCTTC. The entire variable domain, with the rest obtained from reference TRBV7-8 and TRBJ1-2, is as follows: GAGVSQSPRYKVAKRGQDVALRCDPISGHVSLFWYQQALGQGPEFLTYFQNEAQLDKSGLPSDRFFAERPEGSVSTLKIQRTQQEDSAVYLCASSLGTGGYGYTFGSGTRLTVV.

Only one count was recorded for this clone. The chain joins TRBV30 to TRBJ2-5, with 7 bases aligning to TRBD2. The end of the DNA fits TRBJ2-7 better, so the J call may be wrong. Per germline, CDR1 GTSNPN and CDR2 SVGIG (reference sequence). The CDR3 spans 12 residues. The CDR3 loop reads CAWSRGVHEQYF. CDR3 sequence (DNA): TGTGCCTGGTCCCGGGGGGTTCACGAGCAGTACTTC.

The chain has TRBV4-1 and TRBJ1-1, with TRBD1 matching 9 bases. The germline V gene encodes CDR1 MGHRA and CDR2 YSYEKL. This CDR3 spans 20 amino acids. V shed 5 bases, J shed 3 bases, and the junction held 22 bases outside the gene matches. The CDR3 DNA reads as TGCGCCAGCAGCTACAGGAGGGCGGACAGGGGAATAAGAGGGGACACTGAAGCTTTCTTT. It codes for CASSYRRADRGIRGDTEAFF.

V is TRBV28 and J is TRBJ2-1; weak D call: TRBD1 (6 bases). V lost 5 bases and J lost 5, with 16 bases in between. This CDR3 has 15 residues. The germline CDR1 and CDR2 sequences are MDHEN and SYDVKM. CDR3 in DNA: TGTGCCAGCAGTCCGCCCGGGGCAGGGGACAATGAGCAGTTCTTC. It yields the protein CASSPPGAGDNEQFF.

This clone was seen once. The chain uses TRBV2 and TRBJ1-6, with 7 bases lining up with TRBD1. The V gene's germline CDR1 is SNHLY and CDR2 FYNNEI. V shed 7 bases, J shed 0 bases, and the junction held 3 bases outside the gene matches. The CDR3 runs 15 residues. The CDR3 protein is CASKGGSSYNSPLHF. The CDR3 nucleotides read TGTGCCAGCAAAGGGGGCAGCTCCTATAATTCACCCCTCCACTTT.

The rearrangement joins TRBV13 to TRBJ1-3; TRBD1 aligns across 8 bases. The V and J ends lost 5 bases and 0 bases, in that order; junction bases with no gene match: 3. Germline V gene data show CDR1 as PRHDT and CDR2 as FYEKMQ (reference sequence). The CDR3 totals 15 residues. The CDR3 loop reads CASSRDRSSGNTIYF. The CDR3 nucleotides are TGTGCCAGCAGCCGGGACAGGTCCTCTGGAAACACCATATATTTT.

This clone was counted between two and nine times. This chain links TRBV27 with TRBJ1-1, with D maybe TRBD1 (5 bases). The germline V gene has CDR1 MNHEY and CDR2 SMNVEV (reference sequence). The CDR3 length is 14 residues. Trimming removed 0 bases at V and 3 bases at J, with 8 bases between. The CDR3 DNA is TGTGCCAGCAGTTTATCGTGGGGGGACACTGAAGCTTTCTTT. Its protein product is CASSLSWGDTEAFF.

This chain connects TRBV2 to TRBJ1-5; 7 bases are a match to TRBD1. The CDR3 contains 15 residues. Germline CDR1 and CDR2: SNHLY and FYNNEI. Trimming at V came to 1 base and at J to 1 base, leaving 1 base not matched to a gene. The CDR3 nucleotides are TGTGCCAGCAGTGAAGAGACAGGGAGCAATCAGCCCCAGCATTTT. It codes for CASSEETGSNQPQHF.

The V call is TRBV9, the J call TRBJ1-1; possibly TRBD1 for D (5 bases). Trimming stripped 7 bases from V and 5 bases from J, with 9 bases between. CDR1 is SGDLS, CDR2 YYNGEE, per germline. This CDR3 has 11 residues. The CDR3 region is CASGGGTEAFF. The CDR3 DNA reads as TGTGCCAGCGGGGGGGGGACTGAAGCTTTCTTT. The full variable domain, completed using reference TRBV9 and TRBJ1-1, is DSGVTQTPKHLITATGQRVTLRCSPRSGDLSVYWYQQSLDQGLQFLIQYYNGEERAKGNILERFSAQQFPDLHSELNLSSLELGDSALYFCASGGGTEAFFGQGTRLTVV.

The V and J genes are TRBV18 and TRBJ1-1, with D perhaps matching TRBD1 (6 bases). CDR3 length equals 12 residues. V lost 4 bases and J 5 bases, leaving 8 bases between the germline ends. Per germline, CDR1 KGHSH and CDR2 LQKENI. The CDR3 here is CASSQGGTEAFF. The CDR3 DNA reads TGTGCCAGCTCACAAGGGGGAACTGAAGCTTTCTTT.

This chain connects TRBV30 to TRBJ2-7; D is possibly TRBD1 (6 bases). CDR1 and CDR2 (germline): GTSNPN, SVGIG (reference sequence). The CDR3 contains 13 residues. Deletions cut 4 bases from V and 0 bases from J, with 10 bases between. The DNA for the CDR3 is TGTGCCTGGACAAAGGACAGCTCCTACGAGCAGTACTTC. It specifies CAWTKDSSYEQYF. Together with reference TRBV30 and TRBJ2-7, the CDR3 gives the full variable domain: SQTIHQWPATLVQPVGSPLSLECTVEGTSNPNLYWYRQAAGRGLQLLFYSVGIGQISSEVPQNLSASRPQDRQFILSSKKLLLSDSGFYLCAWTKDSSYEQYFGPGTRLTVT.

The V and J genes are TRBV4-3 and TRBJ2-7; 7 bases map to TRBD1. After removal of 4 bases from V and 0 bases from J, the junction contained 9 bases not matched to a gene. CDR1 and CDR2 from the germline V gene are LGHNA and YSLEER. This CDR3 has 16 amino acids. CDR3 protein: CASSRAGGTSSYEQYF. The CDR3 DNA reads as TGCGCCAGCAGCCGTGCAGGGGGAACTAGCTCCTACGAGCAGTACTTC.

This chain uses TRBV7-9 with TRBJ2-7; D is ambiguous. The CDR3 runs to 12 residues. Trimming took 2 bases from V and 3 from J, leaving 5 bases between them. Germline CDR1 and CDR2: SEHNR and FQNEAQ (reference sequence). The CDR3 bases are TGTGCCAGCAGCTTATCAATCTACGAGCAGTACTTC. Encoded protein: CASSLSIYEQYF. The full variable domain, with the rest looked up from reference TRBV7-9 and TRBJ2-7, is DTGVSQNPRHKITKRGQNVTFRCDPISEHNRLYWYRQTLGQGPEFLTYFQNEAQLEKSRLLSDRFSAERPKGSFSTLEIQRTEQGDSAMYLCASSLSIYEQYFGPGTRLTVT.

V and J are TRBV10-3 and TRBJ2-3, with 12 bases identical to TRBD2. V trimming: 6 bases; J trimming: 6 bases; junction bases outside the gene matches: 7. The CDR3 is made up of 15 amino acids. Germline V lookup: CDR1 ENHRY, CDR2 SYGVKD. The CDR3: CAIRRLAGESDTQYF. CDR3 DNA: TGTGCCATCAGAAGACTAGCGGGAGAGTCGGATACGCAGTATTTT.

The chain links TRBV27 to TRBJ2-5, with TRBD2 identical over 11 bases. After removal of 5 bases from V and 1 base from J, the junction contained 6 bases not matched to a gene. Germline lookup yields CDR1 MNHEY and CDR2 SMNVEV (reference sequence). This CDR3 region has 16 residues. This CDR3 reads CASSPLAGDLQETQYF. DNA for the CDR3: TGTGCCAGCAGTCCACTAGCGGGGGACCTCCAAGAGACCCAGTACTTC.

This sequence joins TRBV28 and TRBJ2-1, with 8 bases that match TRBD2. The CDR3 consists of 16 residues. V shed 6 bases, J shed 2 bases, and the junction held 9 bases outside the gene matches. The germline V gene has CDR1 MDHEN and CDR2 SYDVKM. CDR3 sequence (DNA): TGTGCCAGCAGCCCACATAGCGGGAAGACCTACAATGAGCAGTTCTTC. Amino acids: CASSPHSGKTYNEQFF.

The V call is TRBV19, the J call TRBJ2-5; D perhaps matches TRBD2 (7 bases). Germline CDR1 and CDR2: LNHDA and SQIVND (reference sequence). V shed 3 bases and J shed 5 bases, with 19 bases lying between them. CDR3 length equals 16 residues. Here the CDR3 reads CASSIGFGRGGETQYF. The CDR3 DNA sequence: TGTGCCAGTAGTATCGGCTTTGGCAGGGGAGGGGAGACCCAGTACTTC.

This rearrangement joins TRBV28 to TRBJ1-3; 7 bases are shared with TRBD1. Germline values: CDR1 MDHEN, CDR2 SYDVKM. CDR3 length: 18 residues. J was trimmed by 0 bases and V by 9 bases; bases with no gene match: 17. CDR3 nucleotide sequence: TGTGCCAGTTTCTCCGAACCGGGACAGCTGCACTCTGGAAACACCATATATTTT. This gives the protein CASFSEPGQLHSGNTIYF. Looking up the rest from reference TRBV28 and TRBJ1-3 gives the full variable domain: DVKVTQSSRYLVKRTGEKVFLECVQDMDHENMFWYRQDPGLGLRLIYFSYDVKMKEKGDIPEGYSVSREKKERFSLILESASTNQTSMYLCASFSEPGQLHSGNTIYFGEGSWLTVV.

V is TRBV7-3 and J is TRBJ2-4; TRBD2 agrees at 15 bases. The germline gives CDR1 SGHTA, CDR2 FQGTGA. The length of the CDR3 is 18 residues. Trimming at V came to 4 bases and at J to 6 bases, leaving 10 bases not matched to a gene. The CDR3 spells CASSSRTSGGALGNIQYF. DNA of the CDR3: TGTGCCAGCAGCTCTCGGACTAGCGGGGGGGCCCTGGGAAACATTCAGTACTTC.